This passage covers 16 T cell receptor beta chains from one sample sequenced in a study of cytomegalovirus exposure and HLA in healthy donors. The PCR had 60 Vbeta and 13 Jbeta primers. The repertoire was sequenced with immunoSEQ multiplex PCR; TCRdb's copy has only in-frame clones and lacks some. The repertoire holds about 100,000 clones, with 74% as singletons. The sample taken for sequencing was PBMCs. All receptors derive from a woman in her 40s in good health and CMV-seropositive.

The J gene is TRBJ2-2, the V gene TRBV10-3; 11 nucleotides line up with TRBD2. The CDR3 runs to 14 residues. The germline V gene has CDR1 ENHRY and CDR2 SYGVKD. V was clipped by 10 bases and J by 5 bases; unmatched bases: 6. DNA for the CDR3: TGTGCCAACCAACCTAGCGGGGGGACCGGGGAGCTGTTTTTT. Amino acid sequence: CANQPSGGTGELFF.

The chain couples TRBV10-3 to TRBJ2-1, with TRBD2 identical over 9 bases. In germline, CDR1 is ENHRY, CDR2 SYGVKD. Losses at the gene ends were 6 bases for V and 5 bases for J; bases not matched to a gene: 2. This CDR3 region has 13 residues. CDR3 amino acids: CAISSGGNNEQFF. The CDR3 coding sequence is TGTGCCATCAGCAGCGGGGGGAACAATGAGCAGTTCTTC.

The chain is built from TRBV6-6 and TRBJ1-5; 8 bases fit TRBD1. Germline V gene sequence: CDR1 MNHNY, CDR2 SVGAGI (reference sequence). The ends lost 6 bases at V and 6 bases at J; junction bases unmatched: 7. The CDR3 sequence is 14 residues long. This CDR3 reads CASSHDRGSQPQHF. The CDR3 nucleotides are TGTGCCAGCAGCCACGACAGGGGAAGTCAGCCCCAGCATTTT.

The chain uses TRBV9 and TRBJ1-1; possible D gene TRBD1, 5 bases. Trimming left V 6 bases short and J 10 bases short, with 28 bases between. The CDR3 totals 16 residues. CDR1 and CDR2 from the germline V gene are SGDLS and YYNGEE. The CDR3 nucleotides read TGTGCCAGCACTCCCCACCTCAGGGAGGAGTCACACGGAGCTTTCTTT. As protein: CASTPHLREESHGAFF.

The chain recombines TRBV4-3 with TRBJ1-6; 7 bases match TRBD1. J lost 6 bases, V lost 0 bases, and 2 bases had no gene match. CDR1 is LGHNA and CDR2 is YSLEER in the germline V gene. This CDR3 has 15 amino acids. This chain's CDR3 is CASSQEGTANSPLHF. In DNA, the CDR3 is TGCGCCAGCAGCCAAGAGGGGACAGCTAATTCACCCCTCCACTTT.

DNA for the CDR3: TGTGCCAGCAGCTCCCAGAGGAGGGGGGGTGGAAACACCATATATTTT. Translation gives CASSSQRRGGGNTIYF. V and J are TRBV7-2 and TRBJ1-3, with a possible D match to TRBD1 (6 bases). The germline CDR1 and CDR2 sequences are SGHTA and FQGNSA. CDR3 length: 16 residues. Trimming stripped 4 bases from V and 3 bases from J, with 16 bases between.

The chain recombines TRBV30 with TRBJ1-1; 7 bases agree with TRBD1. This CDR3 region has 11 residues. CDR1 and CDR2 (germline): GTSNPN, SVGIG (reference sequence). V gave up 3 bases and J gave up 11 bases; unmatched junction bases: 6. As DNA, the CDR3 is TGTGCCTGGAGCGGAGGGGGCTTGGCTTTCTTT. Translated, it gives CAWSGGGLAFF.

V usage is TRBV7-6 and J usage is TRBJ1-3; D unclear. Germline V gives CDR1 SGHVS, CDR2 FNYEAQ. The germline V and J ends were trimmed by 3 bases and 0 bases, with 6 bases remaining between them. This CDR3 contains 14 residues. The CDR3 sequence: CASSLTDSGNTIYF. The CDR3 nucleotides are TGTGCCAGCAGCTTGACTGACTCTGGAAACACCATATATTTT.

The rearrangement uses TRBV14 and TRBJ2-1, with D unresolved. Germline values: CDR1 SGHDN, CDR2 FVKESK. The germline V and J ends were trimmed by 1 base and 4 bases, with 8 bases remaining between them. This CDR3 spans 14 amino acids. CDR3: CASSQASRYNEQFF. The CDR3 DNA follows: TGTGCCAGCAGCCAAGCGTCCAGGTACAATGAGCAGTTCTTC.

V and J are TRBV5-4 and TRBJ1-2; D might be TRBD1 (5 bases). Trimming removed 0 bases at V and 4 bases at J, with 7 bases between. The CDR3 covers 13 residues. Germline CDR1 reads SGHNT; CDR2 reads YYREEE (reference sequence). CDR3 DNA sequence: TGTGCCAGCAGCTTGGGACAGCTCTATGGCTACACCTTC. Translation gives CASSLGQLYGYTF.

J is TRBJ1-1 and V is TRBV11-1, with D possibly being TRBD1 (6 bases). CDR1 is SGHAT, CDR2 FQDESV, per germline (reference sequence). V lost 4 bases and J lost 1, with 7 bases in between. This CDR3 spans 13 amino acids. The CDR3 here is CASSSGQNTEAFF. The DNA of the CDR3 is TGTGCCAGCAGCTCGGGACAGAACACTGAAGCTTTCTTT.

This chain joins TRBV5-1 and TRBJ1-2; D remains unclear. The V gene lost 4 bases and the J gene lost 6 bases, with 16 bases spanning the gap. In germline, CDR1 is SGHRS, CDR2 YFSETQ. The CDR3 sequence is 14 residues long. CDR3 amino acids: CASSPVKDSHGYTF. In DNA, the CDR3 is TGCGCCAGCAGCCCGGTGAAGGACTCGCATGGCTACACCTTC.

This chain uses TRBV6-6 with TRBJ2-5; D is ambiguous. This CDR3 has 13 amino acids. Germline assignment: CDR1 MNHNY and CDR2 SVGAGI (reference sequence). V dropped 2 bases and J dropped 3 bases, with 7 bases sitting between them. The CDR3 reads CASSYPGEETQYF. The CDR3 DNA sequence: TGTGCCAGCAGTTACCCGGGTGAAGAGACCCAGTACTTC.

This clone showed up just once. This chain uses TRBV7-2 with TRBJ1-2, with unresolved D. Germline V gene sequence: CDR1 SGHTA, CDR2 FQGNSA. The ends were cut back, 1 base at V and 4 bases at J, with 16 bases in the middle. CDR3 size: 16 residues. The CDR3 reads CASSLGWVEGSYGYTF. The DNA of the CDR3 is TGTGCCAGCAGCTTAGGGTGGGTAGAGGGTTCCTATGGCTACACCTTC.

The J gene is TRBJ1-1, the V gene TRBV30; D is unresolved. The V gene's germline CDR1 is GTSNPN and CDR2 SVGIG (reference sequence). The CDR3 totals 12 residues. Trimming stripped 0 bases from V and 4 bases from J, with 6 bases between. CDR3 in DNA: TGTGCCTGGAGTGTATTTAGCACTGAAGCTTTCTTT. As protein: CAWSVFSTEAFF.

As DNA, the CDR3 is TGTGCCAGCAGCCCGGTTCCGCCGGGGGACACCATATATTTT. The encoded protein is CASSPVPPGDTIYF. The V gene is TRBV7-2, the J gene TRBJ1-3; TRBD1 might be the D (5 bases). Trimming removed 5 bases from V and 8 bases from J, with 16 bases in between. The germline V gene has CDR1 SGHTA and CDR2 FQGNSA. The length of the CDR3 is 14 residues. The variable domain in full, completed from reference TRBV7-2 and TRBJ1-3, reads GAGVSQSPSNKVTEKGKDVELRCDPISGHTALYWYRQSLGQGLEFLIYFQGNSAPDKSGLPSDRFSAERTGGSVSTLTIQRTQQEDSAVYLCASSPVPPGDTIYFGEGSWLTVV.